Shown below are 17 T cell receptor beta chains from a single sample sequenced in a study of monozygotic twins with inflammatory bowel disease. Following a re-call of the 5' RACE reads, TCRdb has one entry per CDR3 protein and lacks DNA. The sample table sets out around 400,000 distinct CDR3 sequences. Sequenced sample: blood. All receptors derive from a human donor with ulcerative colitis or Crohn's disease, or a healthy co-twin of an affected twin (not recorded which).

V and J are TRBV10-3 and TRBJ2-3; the TRBD1 assignment by TCRdb is unverifiable without DNA. Germline V gene data show CDR1 as ENHRY and CDR2 as SYGVKD. The CDR3 length is 15 residues. CDR3 residues: CAISARDSTTDTQYF.

The genes are TRBV7-2 and TRBJ1-6. The CDR3 has 18 residues. The germline CDR1 and CDR2 sequences are SGHTA and FQGNSA. This CDR3 reads CASSLAGWPSSYNSPLHF. The full variable domain, completed using reference TRBV7-2 and TRBJ1-6, is GAGVSQSPSNKVTEKGKDVELRCDPISGHTALYWYRQSLGQGLEFLIYFQGNSAPDKSGLPSDRFSAERTGGSVSTLTIQRTQQEDSAVYLCASSLAGWPSSYNSPLHFGNGTRLTVT.

The chain is built from TRBV7-2 and TRBJ1-2; the TCRdb D gene call, TRBD1, has no DNA to confirm it. CDR1 SGHTA and CDR2 FQGNSA come from the germline V gene. The CDR3 spans 14 residues. The chain's CDR3 is CASSSYGGHYGYTF.

The chain combines TRBV19 with TRBJ2-1; TCRdb returns TRBD2, unconfirmable since there is no DNA. Germline V CDR1 and CDR2: LNHDA, SQIVND (reference sequence). The CDR3 consists of 14 residues. The CDR3: CASKGSGPYNEQFF.

This chain links TRBV6-2 or TRBV6-3 with TRBJ2-1; TCRdb lists TRBD2, though no DNA is available to test this call. The CDR3 is 14 amino acids. Germline V gives CDR1 MNHEY, CDR2 SVGEGT. The CDR3: CASRFSGGANEQFF.

This chain joins TRBV5-5 and TRBJ2-5; TCRdb proposes TRBD2, but this gene call is untestable without DNA. Germline assignment: CDR1 SGHKS and CDR2 YYEKEE (reference sequence). This CDR3 spans 15 amino acids. The CDR3 loop is CASTLSGGAGETQYF.

The genes are TRBV7-3 and TRBJ2-1; TCRdb picks TRBD1, but there is no DNA to check that call. This CDR3 spans 15 amino acids. Per germline, CDR1 SGHTA and CDR2 FQGTGA. The CDR3 spells CASSLTRRGNHEQFF.

The rearrangement joins TRBV12-3 or TRBV12-4 to TRBJ1-2; TCRdb lists TRBD1, though no DNA is available to test this call. The length of the CDR3 is 15 residues. This chain's CDR3 is CASTGDQDFNYGYTF.

This chain connects TRBV15 to TRBJ1-1; TCRdb's D gene call, TRBD1, goes unchecked for lack of DNA. This CDR3 is built from 13 residues. The germline gives CDR1 LNHNV, CDR2 YYDKDF (reference sequence). This CDR3 reads CATSRVGTGEAFF.

This chain links TRBV10-3 with TRBJ2-7; the TCRdb call, TRBD1, lacks DNA for checking. Germline assignment: CDR1 ENHRY and CDR2 SYGVKD. The CDR3 spans 12 residues. The chain's CDR3 is CATDQGDYEQYF.

The chain is built from TRBV6-2 or TRBV6-3 and TRBJ1-1; as DNA is missing, the TRBD1 call by TCRdb cannot be tested. Germline CDR1 is MNHEY and CDR2 is SVGEGT. The CDR3 loop spans 16 amino acids. The CDR3 sequence: CASSYLRTGMKTEAFF.

The chain employs TRBV6-2 or TRBV6-3 and TRBJ2-5; the TRBD2 assignment by TCRdb is unverifiable without DNA. CDR3 length equals 20 residues. Germline V gene data show CDR1 as MNHEY and CDR2 as SVGEGT. The CDR3 region is CASSFRALRSQEPPRETQYF.

The V call is TRBV4-1, the J call TRBJ1-1. The CDR3 length is 17 residues. Germline CDR1 and CDR2: MGHRA and YSYEKL. CDR3 residues: CASSQELRTKVRSEAFF.

The V and J genes are TRBV4-1 and TRBJ1-2; TCRdb indicates TRBD1, and absent DNA this call remains unverified. CDR1 and CDR2 (germline): MGHRA, YSYEKL. This CDR3 comprises 17 residues. This CDR3 is CASSQVPVGTVNYGYTF.

J is TRBJ2-5 and V is TRBV29-1; TCRdb gives TRBD1 as the D gene, but with no DNA this cannot be confirmed. The CDR3 spans 13 residues. From germline, CDR1 is SQVTM and CDR2 ANQGSEA. The chain's CDR3 is CSVRQGKSETQYF.

The V and J genes are TRBV7-2 and TRBJ2-5; the TCRdb call, TRBD1, lacks DNA for checking. CDR1 SGHTA and CDR2 FQGNSA come from the germline V gene. CDR3 size: 16 residues. CDR3: CASTLTGNPWGETQYF.

The V gene is TRBV6-1, the J gene TRBJ1-1; the D call of TRBD1 rests on TCRdb alone, since no DNA is present to check it. This CDR3 comprises 16 residues. CDR1 and CDR2 (germline): MNHNS, SASEGT. The CDR3 loop reads CASSSTGGALGTEAFF.